Following are 16 T cell receptor beta chains from one sample sequenced in a study of blood T cells in healthy people across ages. The authors ran a second PCR of about 6 to 11 cycles using a sample-barcoded 5' primer and a J-beta primer mix. TCRdb re-derived calls from the 5' RACE reads in MiXCR, one entry per CDR3 protein. The data contain fewer than 1 million distinct CDR3 sequences, more than 40% of them seen just once; the ten biggest clones take up 15% to 25%. The sample consisted of blood. These receptors were taken from a man between 60 and 75 years old in good health.

The rearrangement uses TRBV10-3 and TRBJ1-3, with D tentatively TRBD1 (5 bases). The V end was cut by 7 bases, the J end by 3 bases, with 10 bases between. Per germline, CDR1 ENHRY and CDR2 SYGVKD. CDR3 length equals 13 residues. In DNA, the CDR3 is TGTGCCATCAAAGGGACGGTTGGAAACACCATATATTTT. This sequence encodes CAIKGTVGNTIYF.

The rearrangement joins TRBV7-2 to TRBJ2-1, with a weak D call TRBD2 (7 bases). V shed 1 base and J shed 2 bases, with 12 bases lying between them. This CDR3 is built from 16 residues. Germline CDR1 and CDR2: SGHTA and FQGNSA. The CDR3 loop reads CASSLEGGEPYNEQFF. The CDR3 nucleotides read TGTGCCAGCAGCTTAGAGGGGGGGGAACCCTACAATGAGCAGTTCTTC.

This chain connects TRBV5-5 to TRBJ2-2; D ambiguous. The germline V gene encodes CDR1 SGHKS and CDR2 YYEKEE (reference sequence). This CDR3 spans 15 amino acids. The V and J ends lost 4 bases and 1 base respectively, with 11 bases between them. Here the CDR3 reads CASSQDPQNTGELFF. Written as DNA, the CDR3 is TGTGCCAGCAGCCAGGACCCCCAGAACACCGGGGAGCTGTTTTTT.

This clonotype was observed a handful of times. The chain is built from TRBV11-2 and TRBJ2-5; D is possibly TRBD1 (6 bases). Trimming removed 4 bases at V and 1 base at J, with 10 bases between. CDR3 length: 14 residues. CDR1 is SGHAT and CDR2 is FQNNGV in the germline V gene. CDR3: CASSSSTGQETQYF. CDR3 coding DNA: TGTGCCAGCAGCTCGTCGACAGGCCAAGAGACCCAGTACTTC.

Note on this clonotype: A much larger clone differs from this one at a single base, so this may be a read error. The gene calls are TRBV4-1 and TRBJ2-1; 15 bases are shared with TRBD2. V lost 0 bases to trimming and J lost 13 bases; unmatched junction nucleotides: 16. The CDR3 loop spans 19 amino acids. CDR1 is MGHRA, CDR2 YSYEKL, per germline. CDR3 bases: TGCGCCAGCAGCCAAGAGAGCGGGACTAGCGGGGGGATCCAAGAGACCCAGTTCTTC. This translates into CASSQESGTSGGIQETQFF.

The chain joins TRBV6-5 to TRBJ2-1, with 9 bases that match TRBD2. The CDR3 runs 15 residues. The V gene end was trimmed by 5 bases and the J gene end by 3 bases; junction bases not matched to a gene: 5. Germline V gives CDR1 MNHEY, CDR2 SVGAGI. DNA of the CDR3: TGTGCCAGCAGTGAGCGGGGGGCGGTCTACAATGAGCAGTTCTTC. Its protein is CASSERGAVYNEQFF.

There are a few counts of this clonotype. J is TRBJ2-7 and V is TRBV15; D is ambiguous. Germline CDR1 LNHNV, CDR2 YYDKDF (reference sequence). This CDR3 is built from 13 residues. V gave up 3 bases and J gave up 3 bases, with 9 bases separating them. CDR3 sequence: CATSRAHNYEQYF. The DNA for the CDR3 is TGTGCCACCAGCAGGGCCCACAACTACGAGCAGTACTTC.

The CDR3 DNA reads TGCAGTGCTACCCACCCCCGGGGACAGATCGTGGCAGATACGCAGTATTTT. Protein product: CSATHPRGQIVADTQYF. This chain links TRBV20-1 with TRBJ2-3; 7 bases align to TRBD1. The germline CDR1 and CDR2 sequences are DFQATT and SNEGSKA (reference sequence). CDR3 length: 17 residues. V was pared by 4 bases and J by 4 bases, with 17 bases of the junction left unmatched.

This clonotype has a handful of counts. The chain is built from TRBV14 and TRBJ1-4; D might be TRBD1 (5 bases). V was cut by 4 bases and J by 8 bases, with 11 bases left in between. Germline V lookup: CDR1 SGHDN, CDR2 FVKESK. The CDR3 covers 13 residues. CDR3: CASSPGLREKLFF. The CDR3 DNA is TGTGCCAGCAGCCCGGGACTTAGGGAAAAACTGTTTTTT.

The chain combines TRBV2 with TRBJ2-7; TRBD1 or TRBD2 may be the D gene (7 bases each). The CDR3 extends over 14 amino acids. CDR1 and CDR2 from the germline V gene are SNHLY and FYNNEI. The V end lost 3 bases, the J end lost 2 bases, and 11 bases lay between the germline ends. The CDR3 sequence: CASSDRGGPYEQYF. CDR3 sequence (DNA): TGTGCCAGCAGTGACAGGGGGGGGCCCTACGAGCAGTACTTC.

The chain is built from TRBV30 and TRBJ2-5, with D perhaps TRBD2 (6 bases). The CDR3 totals 16 residues. CDR1 is GTSNPN and CDR2 is SVGIG in the germline V gene (reference sequence). Between the trimmed V and J ends, which lost 0 bases and 11 bases, there was a span of 25 bases. The CDR3 region is CAWSVNARRGNNEQYF. DNA of the CDR3: TGTGCCTGGAGTGTAAACGCGCGGCGGGGTAACAATGAGCAGTACTTC.

The rearrangement joins TRBV29-1 to TRBJ2-3; 8 bases fit TRBD2. CDR3 size: 13 residues. Per germline, CDR1 SQVTM and CDR2 ANQGSEA. V lost 6 bases, J lost 2 bases, and 4 bases stayed unmatched. The CDR3 region has the DNA TGCAGCGTCCGGGGGGGGGCCACAGATACGCAGTATTTT. It specifies CSVRGGATDTQYF.

V gene TRBV7-3 combines with J gene TRBJ1-1, with D uncertain. The length of the CDR3 is 13 residues. Germline V gene lookup returns CDR1 SGHTA and CDR2 FQGTGA. V was pared by 4 bases and J by 4 bases, with 10 bases between. CDR3 DNA: TGTGCCAGCAGCTACCTCGGAGGCACTGAAGCTTTCTTT. It yields the protein CASSYLGGTEAFF.

The rearrangement links TRBV7-9 to TRBJ2-1; 7 nucleotides agree with TRBD1. Germline V CDR1 and CDR2: SEHNR, FQNEAQ (reference sequence). There are 16 residues in the CDR3. Losses at the gene ends were 1 base for V and 4 bases for J; bases not matched to a gene: 7. The CDR3 region has the DNA TGTGCCAGCAGCTTAGGGGGCAGGGGACAGTACAATGAGCAGTTCTTC. Protein product: CASSLGGRGQYNEQFF. Full variable domain (missing parts from reference TRBV7-9 and TRBJ2-1): DTGVSQNPRHKITKRGQNVTFRCDPISEHNRLYWYRQTLGQGPEFLTYFQNEAQLEKSRLLSDRFSAERPKGSFSTLEIQRTEQGDSAMYLCASSLGGRGQYNEQFFGPGTRLTVL.

The chain joins TRBV7-3 to TRBJ2-1, with D perhaps TRBD1 (5 bases). TRBJ2-7 explains the end of the DNA better; the J call may be wrong. The CDR3 has 15 amino acids. Germline V gene data show CDR1 as SGHTA and CDR2 as FQGTGA. In nucleotides, the CDR3 is TGTGCCAGCAGCATAGACAGTAGCTCCTATAATGAGCAGTACTTC. This translates into CASSIDSSSYNEQYF.

In its sample, this clonotype was seen a few times. V is TRBV11-2 and J is TRBJ2-3; D possibly corresponds to TRBD2 (7 bases). Germline CDR1 SGHAT, CDR2 FQNNGV. This CDR3 contains 17 residues. V lost 4 bases and J 0 bases, leaving 17 bases between the germline ends. In DNA, the CDR3 is TGTGCCAGCAGCTGGAGGGGGGGGCAGGGGAGCACAGATACGCAGTATTTT. Protein product: CASSWRGGQGSTDTQYF.